Described below is a single T cell receptor (beta chain) sequence and its context. Its cognate antigen is unknown. These data come from a study of OX40 agonist ivuxolimab in advanced cancers. Study-level findings and limits: Some of the nonresponding patients also showed low levels of normalized T-cell clonal expansion.

Measured with immunoSEQ multiplex PCR; TCRdb has only the in-frame clones, and not every one. The sample shows 70,000 to 95,000 clones, roughly 94% of them seen only once. This material consisted of CD4+ or CD8+ T cells sorted from blood, taken in a trial of the OX40 agonist ivuxolimab. The clonotype comes from an adult with an advanced solid tumor such as melanoma, head and neck, liver or kidney cancer.

CDR3 residues: CASSVAWTAYNEQFF. Written as DNA, the CDR3 is TGTGCCAGCAGCGTAGCTTGGACGGCCTACAATGAGCAGTTCTTC. J is TRBJ2-1 and V is TRBV9; no clear D gene. V was pared by 0 bases and J by 2 bases, with 9 bases between. CDR3 length: 15 residues. In germline, CDR1 is SGDLS, CDR2 YYNGEE.